A single T cell receptor (beta chain) is shown here with its context. This sample was included in a study of blood T cell repertoires in COVID-19. Original processing methods: Nucleated cell counts were estimated from reference gene primer amplification. TCRdb's table, derived via immunoSEQ multiplex PCR, lists solely in-frame clones and lacks some. V and J calls and clone size follow that table, whereas D and trimming were derived from the DNA. The sample lists 30,000 to 40,000 clones; about 92% were seen once. Sequencing was done on a sample of peripheral blood. The clonotype comes from a male donor with active COVID-19.

In nucleotides, the CDR3 is TGCGCCAGCAGCCAGTGGACTAGCGGGGAGCTGTTTTTT. Encoded protein: CASSQWTSGELFF. The chain couples TRBV4-3 to TRBJ2-2, with 7 positions matching TRBD2. This CDR3 spans 13 amino acids. The germline CDR1 and CDR2 sequences are LGHNA and YSLEER. V was pared by 3 bases and J by 7 bases, with 2 bases of the junction left unmatched.